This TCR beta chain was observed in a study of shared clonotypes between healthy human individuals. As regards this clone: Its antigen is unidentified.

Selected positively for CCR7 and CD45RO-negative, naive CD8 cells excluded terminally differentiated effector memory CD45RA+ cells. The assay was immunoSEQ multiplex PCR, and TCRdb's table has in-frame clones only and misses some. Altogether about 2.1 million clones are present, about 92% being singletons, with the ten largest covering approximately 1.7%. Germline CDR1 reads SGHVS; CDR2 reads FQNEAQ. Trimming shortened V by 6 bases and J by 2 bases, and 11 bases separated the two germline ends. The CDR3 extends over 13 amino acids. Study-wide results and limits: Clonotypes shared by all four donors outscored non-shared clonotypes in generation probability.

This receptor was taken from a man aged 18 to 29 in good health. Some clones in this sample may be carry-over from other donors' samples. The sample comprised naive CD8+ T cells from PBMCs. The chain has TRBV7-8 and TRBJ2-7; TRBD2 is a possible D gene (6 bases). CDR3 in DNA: TGTGCCAGCAGTTACGGGAGACCCTACGAGCAGTACTTC. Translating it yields CASSYGRPYEQYF.